These 29 T cell receptor beta chains share one sample of origin, sequenced in a study of cytomegalovirus exposure and HLA in healthy donors. Using immunoSEQ multiplex PCR, the repertoire was profiled, and TCRdb retains in-frame clones only, with some absent. The sample consists of 300,000 to 450,000 clones, about nine tenths of them appearing once. Sequenced material: PBMCs. These receptors were taken from a woman between 18 and 30 years old in good health and CMV-seronegative.

The chain joins TRBV11-1 to TRBJ1-1, with a weak D call TRBD1 (5 bases). The CDR3 covers 14 residues. Germline CDR1 SGHAT, CDR2 FQDESV (reference sequence). Between the trimmed V and J ends, which lost 2 bases and 5 bases, there was a span of 12 bases. CDR3 DNA sequence: TGTGCCAGCAGCTTAAGGGGTCTGGGAACTGAAGCTTTCTTT. Its protein product is CASSLRGLGTEAFF.

The chain links TRBV15 to TRBJ1-2; perhaps TRBD1 as D (6 bases). V lost 5 bases and J 4 bases, leaving 14 bases between the germline ends. This CDR3 region has 14 residues. The V gene's germline CDR1 is LNHNV and CDR2 YYDKDF (reference sequence). The CDR3 is CATSARGEGYGYTF. The CDR3 nucleotides are TGTGCCACCAGCGCTAGGGGGGAGGGCTATGGCTACACCTTC.

The chain couples TRBV9 to TRBJ2-7, with a possible D match to TRBD2 (6 bases). The CDR3 covers 13 residues. With 9 bases removed from V and 4 bases from J, the gap between germline ends came to 17 bases. CDR1 is SGDLS, CDR2 YYNGEE, per germline. The CDR3 nucleotides are TGTGCCAACTCGAAAACTAGCCGATACGAGCAGTACTTC. Its translation is CANSKTSRYEQYF.

The V call is TRBV27, the J call TRBJ2-5, with D possibly matching TRBD2 (6 bases). Germline-derived CDR1 and CDR2 are MNHEY and SMNVEV (reference sequence). CDR3 length equals 15 residues. Trimming pared 0 bases from V and 5 bases from J, leaving 13 bases between. The CDR3 sequence: CASSLSTGEWETQYF. The CDR3 DNA reads TGTGCCAGCAGTTTATCAACGGGGGAGTGGGAGACCCAGTACTTC.

The chain uses TRBV6-6 and TRBJ1-1, with D hard to call. V was shortened by 2 bases and J by 3 bases, with 7 bases between the two germline ends. The CDR3 is made up of 13 amino acids. Germline V CDR1 and CDR2: MNHNY, SVGAGI (reference sequence). In nucleotides, the CDR3 is TGTGCCAGCAGTTACCTTTCGGACACTGAAGCTTTCTTT. It translates to CASSYLSDTEAFF.

The CDR3 reads CASSPTGRGGAQRPQHF. DNA for the CDR3: TGTGCCAGCTCGCCCACCGGGAGGGGAGGCGCGCAGAGGCCCCAGCATTTT. The rearrangement uses TRBV18 and TRBJ1-5, with D possibly TRBD1 on 5 matching bases. The germline gives CDR1 KGHSH, CDR2 LQKENI. The CDR3 covers 17 residues. Trimming removed 6 bases from V and 9 bases from J, with 27 bases in between.

The V gene is TRBV6-1, the J gene TRBJ1-1; 8 nucleotides agree with TRBD1. The CDR3 contains 14 residues. Germline assignment: CDR1 MNHNS and CDR2 SASEGT. The V segment lost 6 bases and the J segment 1 base; nucleotides outside the gene matches: 4. Here the CDR3 reads CASRSQGGNTEAFF. In DNA form, the CDR3 reads TGTGCCAGCAGATCACAGGGGGGGAACACTGAAGCTTTCTTT.

The chain employs TRBV6-5 and TRBJ1-4; no clear D gene. CDR3 length: 14 amino acids. The V end lost 6 bases, the J end lost 1 base, and 9 bases lay between the germline ends. CDR1 and CDR2 (germline): MNHEY, SVGAGI. CDR3 coding DNA: TGTGCCAGCAGACTCACCCTAACTAATGAAAAACTGTTTTTT. Its translation is CASRLTLTNEKLFF.

The chain has TRBV7-6 and TRBJ2-2, with D possibly matching TRBD1 (5 bases). Deletions cut 5 bases from V and 3 bases from J, with 10 bases between. The CDR3 contains 14 residues. Germline V CDR1 and CDR2: SGHVS, FNYEAQ. The CDR3 nucleotides are TGTGCCAGCAGCGATCAGGGTTACACCGGGGAGCTGTTTTTT. Its translation: CASSDQGYTGELFF.

The chain couples TRBV28 to TRBJ2-1; TRBD2 matches at 11 bases. Germline loops: CDR1 MDHEN, CDR2 SYDVKM. The CDR3 spans 13 residues. Trimming took 8 bases from V and 9 from J; bases not matched to a gene: 6. The CDR3: CASAGLAGTEQFF. The CDR3 DNA reads as TGTGCCAGCGCCGGACTAGCGGGTACTGAGCAGTTCTTC.

The CDR3 nucleotides are TGTGCCAGCAGTTACACTCTACCCCCCCTCGGGGGAGAGCAGTACTTC. Translating it yields CASSYTLPPLGGEQYF. This chain joins TRBV6-5 and TRBJ2-7, with a tentative D call TRBD2 (6 bases). The germline V gene encodes CDR1 MNHEY and CDR2 SVGAGI. The germline V and J ends were trimmed by 2 bases and 7 bases, with 21 bases remaining between them. The length of the CDR3 is 16 residues.

The V and J genes are TRBV7-8 and TRBJ2-7; a possible D gene is TRBD2 (5 bases). This CDR3 region has 14 residues. Between the trimmed V and J ends, which lost 5 bases and 6 bases, there was a span of 17 bases. Germline-derived CDR1 and CDR2 are SGHVS and FQNEAQ. The CDR3 loop reads CASSPGGPRGEQYF. DNA of the CDR3: TGTGCCAGCAGCCCCGGCGGGCCTCGGGGCGAGCAGTACTTC.

V gene TRBV28 combines with J gene TRBJ2-7; TRBD2 matches at 13 bases. This CDR3 has 14 residues. In germline, CDR1 is MDHEN, CDR2 SYDVKM. V shed 7 bases and J 5 bases; nucleotides not matched to a gene: 5. The CDR3 sequence: CASKLAGGPHEQYF. In DNA, the CDR3 is TGTGCCAGCAAACTAGCGGGGGGGCCCCACGAGCAGTACTTC. Full variable domain (remainder filled in from reference TRBV28 and TRBJ2-7): DVKVTQSSRYLVKRTGEKVFLECVQDMDHENMFWYRQDPGLGLRLIYFSYDVKMKEKGDIPEGYSVSREKKERFSLILESASTNQTSMYLCASKLAGGPHEQYFGPGTRLTVT.

V and J are TRBV13 and TRBJ1-5, with a tentative D call TRBD1 (6 bases). Trimming left V 4 bases short and J 2 bases short, with 12 bases between. CDR1 is PRHDT, CDR2 FYEKMQ, per germline (reference sequence). The CDR3 contains 15 residues. The DNA for the CDR3 is TGTGCCAGCAGCTACGGGACAATGGGCAATCAGCCCCAGCATTTT. This codes for CASSYGTMGNQPQHF.

This clone has a single count. The rearrangement joins TRBV2 to TRBJ2-1, with a possible D match to TRBD1 (5 bases). Trimming stripped 8 bases from V and 4 bases from J, with 15 bases between. CDR3 length: 14 amino acids. CDR1 is SNHLY and CDR2 is FYNNEI in the germline V gene. The CDR3 spells CASVWQGRYNEQFF. CDR3 sequence (DNA): TGTGCCAGCGTATGGCAGGGTCGGTACAATGAGCAGTTCTTC.

The V gene is TRBV28, the J gene TRBJ2-7, with 7 bases matching TRBD2. This CDR3 spans 13 amino acids. The V gene end was trimmed by 5 bases and the J gene end by 6 bases; junction bases not matched to a gene: 7. CDR1 MDHEN and CDR2 SYDVKM come from the germline V gene. CDR3 nucleotides: TGTGCCAGCAGTCTCGCCCGGGGGGTCGAGCAGTACTTC. Translated: CASSLARGVEQYF.

The chain joins TRBV5-1 to TRBJ1-4; 9 bases fit TRBD1. The CDR3 runs to 16 residues. The V gene's germline CDR1 is SGHRS and CDR2 YFSETQ. Trimming removed 0 bases from V and 7 bases from J; junction bases left unmatched: 7. CDR3 sequence (DNA): TGCGCCAGCAGCTTGGAACAGGGGGCGAGGTTTGAAAAACTGTTTTTT. Its protein is CASSLEQGARFEKLFF.

V is TRBV28 and J is TRBJ2-7; 9 bases agree with TRBD1. The CDR3 covers 15 residues. Germline CDR1 is MDHEN and CDR2 is SYDVKM. J lost 2 bases, V lost 6 bases, and 8 bases had no gene match. The CDR3 protein is CASSRAGTGTYEQYF. In DNA form, the CDR3 reads TGTGCCAGCAGCCGGGCGGGGACAGGGACCTACGAGCAGTACTTC.

The chain uses TRBV28 and TRBJ2-4; D is unclear. Germline V gives CDR1 MDHEN, CDR2 SYDVKM. The CDR3 consists of 13 residues. Trimming took 3 bases from V and 12 from J, leaving 15 bases between them. The CDR3, as DNA: TGTGCCAGCAGTTTGGCCGGGTTGGCGAGTCAGTACTTC. Translating gives CASSLAGLASQYF.

This clone has at least ten counts. The rearrangement uses TRBV29-1 and TRBJ1-1, with a weak D call TRBD1 (6 bases). This CDR3 region has 12 residues. The V gene's germline CDR1 is SQVTM and CDR2 ANQGSEA. The V end was cut by 7 bases, the J end by 0 bases, with 9 bases between. CDR3 DNA: TGCAGCGCCAGGGGACTGAACACTGAAGCTTTCTTT. Translating gives CSARGLNTEAFF.

This rearrangement joins TRBV25-1 to TRBJ2-3, with D perhaps TRBD1 (5 bases). The V gene lost 6 bases and the J gene lost 2 bases, with 15 bases spanning the gap. CDR1 is MGHDK, CDR2 SYGVNS, per germline. The CDR3 sequence is 15 residues long. CDR3 DNA sequence: TGTGCCAGCAGCCAAGGGGTGGGCTACACAGATACGCAGTATTTT. Encoded protein: CASSQGVGYTDTQYF.

The V and J genes are TRBV5-1 and TRBJ2-3; no clear D. This CDR3 has 16 residues. Germline V gene sequence: CDR1 SGHRS, CDR2 YFSETQ. Trimming left V 0 bases short and J 2 bases short, with 13 bases between. The CDR3 loop is CASSLDGASITDTQYF. In nucleotides, the CDR3 is TGCGCCAGCAGCTTGGACGGAGCCTCCATCACAGATACGCAGTATTTT.

The chain recombines TRBV19 with TRBJ2-1; tentatively, D is TRBD1 (6 bases). CDR1 is LNHDA, CDR2 SQIVND, per germline (reference sequence). The CDR3 has 15 amino acids. V lost 7 bases and J 7 bases, leaving 20 bases between the germline ends. CDR3 residues: CASTTGRGPRNEQFF. DNA for the CDR3: TGTGCCAGTACCACAGGGAGAGGGCCCAGAAATGAGCAGTTCTTC.

This clone was recorded once. The V call is TRBV10-1, the J call TRBJ2-3; tentatively, D is TRBD2 (5 bases). This CDR3 comprises 12 residues. V was pared by 2 bases and J by 6 bases, with 6 bases between. Germline V gene sequence: CDR1 WNHNN, CDR2 SYGVQD (reference sequence). For the CDR3, the DNA is TGCGCCAGCAGTGAGGGGAGTGATACGCAGTATTTT. Amino acids: CASSEGSDTQYF.

J is TRBJ2-7 and V is TRBV4-2, with 7 positions matching TRBD1. After removal of 0 bases from V and 0 bases from J, the junction contained 2 bases not matched to a gene. CDR1 is LGHNA and CDR2 is YNFKEQ in the germline V gene. The CDR3 is made up of 15 amino acids. The CDR3 sequence: CASSQDHRGSYEQYF. CDR3 bases: TGTGCCAGCAGCCAAGATCACAGGGGCTCCTACGAGCAGTACTTC.

CDR3 sequence reads: CASSSTRTSGRYEQYF. In nucleotides, the CDR3 is TGTGCCAGCAGCTCTACACGGACTAGCGGGAGATACGAGCAGTACTTC. The chain is built from TRBV28 and TRBJ2-7; TRBD2 matches 13 bases. Germline V gene lookup returns CDR1 MDHEN and CDR2 SYDVKM. J lost 4 bases, V lost 6 bases, and 9 bases had no gene match. This CDR3 is 16 amino acids long. Drawing the rest from reference TRBV28 and TRBJ2-7, the complete variable domain is DVKVTQSSRYLVKRTGEKVFLECVQDMDHENMFWYRQDPGLGLRLIYFSYDVKMKEKGDIPEGYSVSREKKERFSLILESASTNQTSMYLCASSSTRTSGRYEQYFGPGTRLTVT.

The chain has TRBV9 and TRBJ2-3; D gene uncertain. The CDR3 spans 16 residues. The V end lost 0 bases, the J end lost 2 bases, and 13 bases lay between the germline ends. Germline V lookup: CDR1 SGDLS, CDR2 YYNGEE. The CDR3 protein is CASSVASSAVTDTQYF. The CDR3, as DNA: TGTGCCAGCAGCGTAGCAAGTTCCGCGGTCACAGATACGCAGTATTTT.

The chain combines TRBV7-9 with TRBJ2-7, with D hard to call. Germline V gene lookup returns CDR1 SEHNR and CDR2 FQNEAQ (reference sequence). Trimming removed 4 bases from V and 3 bases from J, with 22 bases in between. The CDR3 covers 17 residues. The CDR3: CASSSPSNSHIGYEQYF. The DNA for the CDR3 is TGTGCCAGCAGCTCCCCTTCGAACAGCCACATCGGCTACGAGCAGTACTTC. The full variable domain, its missing parts supplied by reference TRBV7-9 and TRBJ2-7, is DTGVSQNPRHKITKRGQNVTFRCDPISEHNRLYWYRQTLGQGPEFLTYFQNEAQLEKSRLLSDRFSAERPKGSFSTLEIQRTEQGDSAMYLCASSSPSNSHIGYEQYFGPGTRLTVT.

This sequence joins TRBV4-1 and TRBJ2-7, with 7 bases lining up with TRBD2. There are 16 residues in the CDR3. Germline trimming cut 4 bases from V and 4 bases from J; bases unmatched to any gene: 13. Per the germline V gene, CDR1 is MGHRA and CDR2 is YSYEKL. CDR3 amino acids: CASSRRAGEESYEQYF. The CDR3 DNA follows: TGCGCCAGCAGCCGCCGGGCGGGGGAGGAAAGTTACGAGCAGTACTTC.